The following is a T cell receptor beta chain sequence with its context. The sample is drawn from a study of blood T cell repertoires in COVID-19. Study overall: Samples of COVID-19 (acute and convalescent) were obtained from the United States, Italy and Spain. From T cells, B-cell-depleted T cells, or PBMCs came the material, which was cDNA or gDNA.

Study processing details: Reference gene primer amplification gave nucleated cell count estimates. Using immunoSEQ multiplex PCR, the repertoire was profiled, and TCRdb retains in-frame clones only, with some absent. D and trimming come from the DNA, and the V and J calls and clone size come from that table. This sample has more than 95,000 clones; 88% occur once, and the top ten carry about 1.5%. This CDR3 has 16 residues. After removal of 5 bases from V and 4 bases from J, the junction contained 11 bases not matched to a gene. Germline assignment: CDR1 SGHVS and CDR2 FNYEAQ. The chain uses TRBV7-6 and TRBJ2-1; 7 positions agree with TRBD2. The sequenced sample was peripheral blood. The sequence was collected from a human donor in a cohort sampled during active COVID-19. The CDR3 protein is CASSPRHVSGYNEQFF. CDR3 in DNA: TGTGCCAGCAGCCCCCGGCATGTTAGCGGGTACAATGAGCAGTTCTTC.